These 24 T cell receptor beta chains came from one sample sequenced in a study of shared clonotypes between healthy human individuals. Libraries were prepared by immunoSEQ multiplex PCR; TCRdb keeps only in-frame clonotypes and omits some of them. The sample holds around 440,000 clones, around 77% seen once. The sample consisted of PBMCs. All receptors come from a woman aged 40 to 55 in good health. Some clones in this sample may be carry-over from other donors' samples.

The sample holds a few counts of this clone. The same CDR3 is also encoded by other DNA sequences in this sample. The chain uses TRBV5-1 and TRBJ2-1; 9 nucleotides agree with TRBD2. With 0 bases clipped from V and 5 bases from J, the junction kept 3 bases outside the gene matches. Germline V lookup: CDR1 SGHRS, CDR2 YFSETQ. The CDR3 contains 15 residues. The chain's CDR3 is CASSLAASGDNEQFF. In nucleotides, the CDR3 is TGCGCCAGCAGCTTGGCCGCTAGCGGGGACAATGAGCAGTTCTTC.

J is TRBJ2-1 and V is TRBV5-4; 7 positions agree with TRBD2. The germline CDR1 and CDR2 sequences are SGHNT and YYREEE (reference sequence). The trim removed 4 bases at V and 3 bases at J, leaving 7 bases unmatched. The CDR3 runs 15 residues. CDR3 residues: CASSAGTTVYNEQFF. The CDR3 DNA is TGTGCCAGCAGCGCCGGGACTACCGTCTACAATGAGCAGTTCTTC.

The chain employs TRBV5-1 and TRBJ1-5; 7 positions agree with TRBD1. Germline CDR1 SGHRS, CDR2 YFSETQ. CDR3 length: 15 residues. V trimming: 4 bases; J trimming: 7 bases; junction bases outside the gene matches: 11. CDR3 region: CASSPDGGGGQPQHF. CDR3 nucleotides: TGCGCCAGCAGCCCGGACGGAGGGGGCGGACAGCCCCAGCATTTT. Full variable domain (remainder filled in from reference TRBV5-1 and TRBJ1-5): KAGVTQTPRYLIKTRGQQVTLSCSPISGHRSVSWYQQTPGQGLQFLFEYFSETQRNKGNFPGRFSGRQFSNSRSEMNVSTLELGDSALYLCASSPDGGGGQPQHFGDGTRLSIL.

The genes are TRBV7-2 and TRBJ2-7, with TRBD2 matching 11 bases. Germline-derived CDR1 and CDR2 are SGHTA and FQGNSA. Trimming at V came to 5 bases and at J to 2 bases, leaving 5 bases not matched to a gene. The CDR3 consists of 15 residues. The CDR3 spells CASSVPGLAAYEQYF. DNA of the CDR3: TGTGCCAGCAGCGTGCCGGGACTAGCGGCCTACGAGCAGTACTTC.

This clone was recorded many times. This chain uses TRBV9 with TRBJ2-1; 11 bases are a match to TRBD2. CDR1 and CDR2 (germline): SGDLS, YYNGEE. The CDR3 is made up of 15 amino acids. V was pared by 4 bases and J by 5 bases, with 5 bases of the junction left unmatched. The CDR3 spells CASSPRLAGHNEQFF. The CDR3 DNA reads TGTGCCAGCAGCCCTAGACTAGCGGGACACAATGAGCAGTTCTTC.

J is TRBJ1-3 and V is TRBV9, with D uncertain. V shed 1 base and J shed 0 bases, with 5 bases lying between them. The CDR3 sequence is 14 residues long. Germline CDR1 SGDLS, CDR2 YYNGEE. The CDR3 nucleotides read TGTGCCAGCAGCGTACAGAGCTCTGGAAACACCATATATTTT. The encoded protein is CASSVQSSGNTIYF.

This clone was seen only a few times. The chain joins TRBV9 to TRBJ2-5, with 11 nucleotides matching TRBD2. After removal of 4 bases from V and 5 bases from J, the junction contained 1 base not matched to a gene. The CDR3 length is 13 residues. Germline CDR1 reads SGDLS; CDR2 reads YYNGEE. CDR3 loop: CASSSSGRETQYF. The CDR3 bases are TGTGCCAGCAGCTCTAGCGGGAGGGAGACCCAGTACTTC.

This chain uses TRBV19 with TRBJ1-2; tentative D call: TRBD1 (5 bases). V dropped 7 bases and J dropped 4 bases, with 16 bases sitting between them. The CDR3 has 14 amino acids. CDR1 and CDR2 from the germline V gene are LNHDA and SQIVND (reference sequence). The DNA for the CDR3 is TGTGCCAGTACCGATCAGGGATTTGGCTATGGCTACACCTTC. It encodes CASTDQGFGYGYTF.

The gene calls are TRBV11-2 and TRBJ1-5; D possibly corresponds to TRBD1 (6 bases). Germline V gene sequence: CDR1 SGHAT, CDR2 FQNNGV. The CDR3 totals 15 residues. The V gene lost 0 bases and the J gene lost 7 bases, with 13 bases spanning the gap. DNA of the CDR3: TGTGCCAGCAGCTTAGATAAGGAAGGGGGACAGCCCCAGCATTTT. Translated, it gives CASSLDKEGGQPQHF.

V gene TRBV19 combines with J gene TRBJ2-5; TRBD2 is a possible D gene (5 bases). The CDR3 runs 17 residues. The germline V gene has CDR1 LNHDA and CDR2 SQIVND (reference sequence). V was cut by 3 bases and J by 2 bases, with 19 bases left in between. The CDR3 protein is CASSMQWGYSGQETQYF. The CDR3 DNA sequence: TGTGCCAGTAGTATGCAATGGGGATATTCGGGACAAGAGACCCAGTACTTC. Together with reference TRBV19 and TRBJ2-5, the CDR3 gives the full variable domain: DGGITQSPKYLFRKEGQNVTLSCEQNLNHDAMYWYRQDPGQGLRLIYYSQIVNDFQKGDIAEGYSVSREKKESFPLTVTSAQKNPTAFYLCASSMQWGYSGQETQYFGPGTRLLVL.

This clone has a single count. The rearrangement joins TRBV25-1 to TRBJ2-1; 15 positions agree with TRBD2. This CDR3 has 18 residues. The germline CDR1 and CDR2 sequences are MGHDK and SYGVNS. The trim removed 2 bases at V and 4 bases at J, leaving 6 bases unmatched. The CDR3 sequence is CASSEPRTSGRVYNEQFF. CDR3 bases: TGTGCCAGCAGTGAACCCCGGACTAGCGGGAGGGTTTACAATGAGCAGTTCTTC.

The chain employs TRBV7-8 and TRBJ2-3, with 7 nucleotides matching TRBD2. CDR3 length: 16 residues. Germline V gene data show CDR1 as SGHVS and CDR2 as FQNEAQ. With V trimmed by 5 bases and J by 4 bases, 12 bases remained unmatched. The CDR3 region is CASSQPGGRTPDTQYF. The DNA of the CDR3 is TGTGCCAGCAGCCAGCCTGGCGGGAGAACTCCAGATACGCAGTATTTT.

The V and J genes are TRBV6-4 and TRBJ2-1; 8 bases match TRBD2. V shed 3 bases and J 6 bases; nucleotides not matched to a gene: 4. The CDR3 sequence is 14 residues long. Germline V lookup: CDR1 MRHNA, CDR2 SNTAGT. Here the CDR3 reads CASSEREGGNEQFF. The CDR3 DNA reads TGTGCCAGCAGTGAACGGGAGGGCGGCAATGAGCAGTTCTTC.

Written as DNA, the CDR3 is TGTGCCAGCAGGGGGACAGGGTGGGAAGAGACCCAGTACTTC. This translates into CASRGTGWEETQYF. The chain couples TRBV2 to TRBJ2-5; 9 bases fit TRBD1. The V and J ends lost 6 bases and 3 bases, in that order; junction bases with no gene match: 5. Germline V CDR1 and CDR2: SNHLY, FYNNEI. The CDR3 spans 14 residues.

This chain joins TRBV9 and TRBJ2-2, with D hard to call. The germline V gene has CDR1 SGDLS and CDR2 YYNGEE. V was trimmed by 4 bases and J by 1 base, leaving 11 bases between them. The CDR3 is 15 amino acids. The CDR3: CASSSGLLNTGELFF. CDR3 DNA sequence: TGTGCCAGCAGCTCTGGTCTCTTGAACACCGGGGAGCTGTTTTTT. Looking up the rest from reference TRBV9 and TRBJ2-2 gives the full variable domain: DSGVTQTPKHLITATGQRVTLRCSPRSGDLSVYWYQQSLDQGLQFLIQYYNGEERAKGNILERFSAQQFPDLHSELNLSSLELGDSALYFCASSSGLLNTGELFFGEGSRLTVL.

On this clone itself: An end of the junction does not agree with germline; a read error may underlie this. The same CDR3 is also encoded by other DNA sequences in this sample. The chain carries TRBV30 and TRBJ1-2, with D uncertain. This CDR3 contains 13 residues. The germline CDR1 and CDR2 sequences are GTSNPN and SVGIG (reference sequence). For the CDR3, the DNA is TGTGCCTGGAGTGTACTCAGGAACTACGGCTACACCTTC. It translates to CAWSVLRNYGYTF. Variable domain in full (rest from reference TRBV30 and TRBJ1-2): SQTIHQWPATLVQPVGSPLSLECTVEGTSNPNLYWYRQAAGRGLQLLFYSVGIGQISSEVPQNLSASRPQDRQFILSSKKLLLSDSGFYLCAWSVLRNYGYTFGSGTRLTVV.

The rearrangement joins TRBV23-1 to TRBJ2-6; 7 bases agree with TRBD1. TRBV23-1 carries the ORF label, with uncertain function. This CDR3 comprises 18 residues. V shed 3 bases, J shed 0 bases, and the junction held 8 bases outside the gene matches. In nucleotides, the CDR3 is TGCGCCAGCAGTCAGTCCTACAGGGGTTTCTCTGGGGCCAACGTCCTGACTTTC. The encoded protein is CASSQSYRGFSGANVLTF.

The V gene is TRBV30, the J gene TRBJ1-1, with a possible D match to TRBD1 (5 bases). V was trimmed by 2 bases and J by 1 base, leaving 17 bases between them. The CDR3 extends over 16 amino acids. Looked up from germline, CDR1 is GTSNPN and CDR2 is SVGIG (reference sequence). As DNA, the CDR3 is TGTGCCTGGAGTCTTACTGGGGGGATCTCGAACACTGAAGCTTTCTTT. Protein: CAWSLTGGISNTEAFF.

Points on this clone: The junction shows a germline mismatch at one end, possibly a read error. Additional DNA sequences in this sample encode the identical CDR3. V usage is TRBV6-1 and J usage is TRBJ2-6, with D possibly called TRBD1 or TRBD2 (5 bases each). This CDR3 contains 16 residues. Germline CDR1 is MNHNS and CDR2 is SASEGT. CDR3 sequence (DNA): TGTGCCAGCAGTGAATTGGACTTCTCTGGGGCCGACGTCCTAACTTTC. Protein product: CASSELDFSGADVLTF.

Comments on this clone: One end of the junction varies from germline; a read error may be responsible. The rearrangement links TRBV25-1 to TRBJ1-2; D not resolved. CDR3 length equals 13 residues. The germline V gene has CDR1 MGHDK and CDR2 SYGVNS. CDR3 region: CASSAGSNYGCTF. The CDR3 DNA reads as TGTGCCAGCAGTGCGGGGAGTAACTATGGCTGCACCTTC.

The gene calls are TRBV9 and TRBJ2-7; unclear D gene. The CDR3 contains 14 residues. The germline V gene has CDR1 SGDLS and CDR2 YYNGEE. Trimming stripped 0 bases from V and 2 bases from J, with 9 bases between. The CDR3 DNA is TGTGCCAGCAGCGTAGGCACTTACCCCTACGAGCAGTACTTC. This codes for CASSVGTYPYEQYF.

A note on this clone: Other nucleotide sequences from this sample produce the same CDR3. This sequence joins TRBV18 and TRBJ2-6, with D unclear. Germline V CDR1 and CDR2: KGHSH, LQKENI. CDR3 length: 13 residues. Trimming removed 3 bases at V and 0 bases at J, with 0 bases between. CDR3: CASSPSGANVLTF. As DNA, the CDR3 is TGTGCCAGCTCACCCTCTGGGGCCAACGTCCTGACTTTC.

This clone was counted between two and nine times. This chain connects TRBV5-1 to TRBJ2-3, with 9 nucleotides matching TRBD2. V trimming: 0 bases; J trimming: 0 bases; junction bases outside the gene matches: 8. This CDR3 comprises 18 residues. The germline V gene has CDR1 SGHRS and CDR2 YFSETQ. The CDR3 loop reads CASSLVDWTSASTDTQYF. The CDR3 DNA follows: TGCGCCAGCAGCTTGGTTGACTGGACTAGCGCTAGCACAGATACGCAGTATTTT.

This clone showed up just a few times. The sample carries other DNA sequences with the same CDR3. In DNA, the CDR3 is TGTGCCAGCAGCCCTAACACCGGGGAGCTGTTTTTT. Its protein product is CASSPNTGELFF. J is TRBJ2-2 and V is TRBV6-4, with no clear D. Germline values: CDR1 MRHNA, CDR2 SNTAGT. Between the trimmed V and J ends, which lost 6 bases and 2 bases, there was a span of 4 bases. The CDR3 sequence is 12 residues long.